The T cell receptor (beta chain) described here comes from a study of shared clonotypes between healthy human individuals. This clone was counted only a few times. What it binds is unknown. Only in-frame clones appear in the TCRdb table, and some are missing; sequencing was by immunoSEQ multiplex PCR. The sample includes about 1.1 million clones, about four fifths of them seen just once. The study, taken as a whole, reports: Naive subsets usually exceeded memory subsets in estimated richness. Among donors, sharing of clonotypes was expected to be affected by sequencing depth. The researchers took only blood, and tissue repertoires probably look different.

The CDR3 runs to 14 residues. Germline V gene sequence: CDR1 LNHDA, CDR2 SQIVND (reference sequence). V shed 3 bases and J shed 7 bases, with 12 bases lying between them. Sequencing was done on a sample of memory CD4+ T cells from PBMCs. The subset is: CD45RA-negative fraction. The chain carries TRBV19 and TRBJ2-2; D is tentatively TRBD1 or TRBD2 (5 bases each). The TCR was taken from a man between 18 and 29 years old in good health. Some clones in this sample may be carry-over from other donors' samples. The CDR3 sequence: CASSMRDRVGELFF. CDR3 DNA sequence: TGTGCCAGTAGTATGAGGGACCGCGTCGGGGAGCTGTTTTTT.